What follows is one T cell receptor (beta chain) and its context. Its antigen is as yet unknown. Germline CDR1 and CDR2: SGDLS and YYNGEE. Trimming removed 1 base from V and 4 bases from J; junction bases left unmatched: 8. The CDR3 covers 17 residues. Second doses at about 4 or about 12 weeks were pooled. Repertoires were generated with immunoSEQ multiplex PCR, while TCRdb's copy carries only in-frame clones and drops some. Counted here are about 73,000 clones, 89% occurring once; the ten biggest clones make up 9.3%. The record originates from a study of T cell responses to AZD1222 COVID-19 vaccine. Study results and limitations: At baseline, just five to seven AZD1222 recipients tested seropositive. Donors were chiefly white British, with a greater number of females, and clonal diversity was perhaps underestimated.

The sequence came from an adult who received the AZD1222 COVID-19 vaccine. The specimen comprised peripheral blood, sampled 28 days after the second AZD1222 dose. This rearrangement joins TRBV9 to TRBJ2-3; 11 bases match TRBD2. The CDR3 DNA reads TGTGCCAGCAGCGTAATGGTAGCGGGGGGGCGTGCAGATACGCAGTATTTT. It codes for CASSVMVAGGRADTQYF.